This T cell receptor beta chain appears in the sequencing data of a study of CD8 T cells in Susac syndrome (dated by TCRdb to between 2019 and 2020). Turning to the overall study: Among the sequenced Susac syndrome patients, roughly six had clinically active disease and eight were in clinical remission. At blood withdrawal, Susac syndrome patients were either therapy-naive, taking corticosteroids (in some cases with IVIg as well), or taking IVIg alone. Clonality of the CD8+ T cell repertoire was compared between over ten healthy donors, roughly 14 Susac syndrome patients and around 15 multiple sclerosis patients. The study used repertoire sequencing to test whether antigen drove CD8+ T cell activation and differentiation in Susac syndrome.

CDR1 SGHDT and CDR2 YYEEEE were looked up in the germline V gene. The CDR3 covers 16 residues, taking in both the cysteine and the phenylalanine. The retained sequence is limited to the CDR3, 48 bases, with the frame set at the first base. From V the trimming removes 6 bases and from J it removes 2 bases, while the gene matches leave 12 bases of the junction unaccounted for. Overall study results and their limits: Looking at Susac-specific public clones, the researchers identified some 16 in the total CD8+ repertoire and about 5 in the CD8+ TEMRA repertoire. Clonal expansion was seen in Susac syndrome CD8+ repertoires, peaking in CD8+ TEMRA cells and being greater in clinically active patients than in remitting ones. The number of individuals in the TCR sequencing and HLA analysis was acknowledged as relatively small.

RNA was extracted using the RNeasy kit, and roughly 0.45 to 1 microgram was reverse transcribed with random hexamers. The immunoSEQ multiplex PCR assay, covering 54 Vbeta and 13 Jbeta segments, was used to amplify TCR beta CDR3 regions. Bias from PCR amplification was corrected by using a synthetic template baseline for primer optimization and for computational correction. Per the original workflow: Reads were annotated to V, D and J genes according to IMGT and were analyzed with immunoSEQ Analyzer, with only productive sequences retained. To calculate clonality, Shannon entropy was normalized by log2 of the number of productive unique sequences and then subtracted from one. For each patient and control, public and private clones were evaluated among the 100 most prevalent clones. Susac-specific clones were defined as absent from healthy and MS cohorts, over a thousand published viral clones and other ImmuneACCESS disease sequences. TCRdb trimmed public reads at Q25 via fastp, called clones via MiXCR and kept in-frame beta chains. A single entry per CDR3 protein holds the most common genes and DNA from its merged rows. What appears here as the V and J calls and clone size reflects TCRdb's work, not the paper's. Within this sample are more than 95,000 distinct CDR3 sequences, with more than 90% of them counted one time only. The leading ten clones occupy around 0.2% of the sample.

A note on this clonotype: Its antigen is unknown. No much larger clone exists at a distance of one base, and base qualities are not known.

Peripheral blood CD8+ and CD4+ T cells from healthy donors, Susac syndrome patients and multiple sclerosis patients were profiled by high-throughput TCR beta sequencing. Recently defined diagnostic criteria for definite or probable disease were met by the Susac syndrome patients. Bulk CD8+ and CD4+ T cells were purified by magnetic negative isolation, whereas CD8+ TEMRA cells were enriched by FACS. Blood was drawn into EDTA tubes, processed within 24 hours, and PBMCs were isolated by density gradient centrifugation. PBMCs destined for TCR sequencing were cryopreserved in liquid nitrogen and later thawed in a 37 °C water bath. A purity of at least 90% was achieved for sorted or isolated CD4+, CD8+ and CD8+ TEMRA cells.

The sequencing input was CD8+ T cells from PBMCs. The rearrangement joined TRBV5-6 to TRBJ2-7, with 9 bases aligning to TRBD2. This TCR was sampled from a human donor with Susac syndrome. This receptor has the CDR3 CASKYGGAGGAYEQYF. The bases are TGTGCCAGCAAATATGGTGGAGCGGGGGGCGCCTACGAGCAGTACTTC.